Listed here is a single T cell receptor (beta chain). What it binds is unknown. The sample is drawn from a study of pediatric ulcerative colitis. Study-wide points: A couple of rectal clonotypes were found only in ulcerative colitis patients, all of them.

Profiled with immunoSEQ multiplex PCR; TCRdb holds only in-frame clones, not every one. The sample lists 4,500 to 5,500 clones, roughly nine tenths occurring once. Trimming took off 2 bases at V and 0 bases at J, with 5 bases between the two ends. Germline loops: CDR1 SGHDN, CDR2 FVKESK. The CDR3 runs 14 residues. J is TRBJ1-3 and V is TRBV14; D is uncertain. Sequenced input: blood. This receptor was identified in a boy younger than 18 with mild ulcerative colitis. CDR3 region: CASSQTYSGNTIYF. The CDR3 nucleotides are TGTGCCAGCAGCCAAACCTACTCTGGAAACACCATATATTTT.